A selection of T cell receptor beta chains follows, all from one sample in a study of T cell responses to AZD1222 COVID-19 vaccine. Some clones are missing from TCRdb's copy, which holds only in-frame ones; the method was immunoSEQ multiplex PCR. This table has 90,000 to 120,000 clones, around 90% appearing once. The material was peripheral blood, obtained on day 0 of AZD1222 vaccination. Source of these receptors: an adult in good health. The CDR3 runs from the conserved cysteine through the conserved F or W. Fields, in order: J gene, V gene, D gene, CDR3 protein. The D gene is left open where the match is weak.

J gene: TRBJ1-1
V gene: TRBV5-4
D gene: .
CDR3 protein: CASSRAGAGSTEAFF

J gene: TRBJ1-1
V gene: TRBV29-1
D gene: .
CDR3 protein: CSVGIANTEAFF

J gene: TRBJ2-3
V gene: TRBV19
D gene: .
CDR3 protein: CASSVIADTQYF

J gene: TRBJ1-2
V gene: TRBV4-3
D gene: TRBD1
CDR3 protein: CASRGFSGGGYGYTF

J gene: TRBJ2-3
V gene: TRBV7-3
D gene: .
CDR3 protein: CASSLTTGTDTQYF

J gene: TRBJ1-6
V gene: TRBV19
D gene: .
CDR3 protein: CASSIILFNSPLHF

J gene: TRBJ1-1
V gene: TRBV6-5
D gene: TRBD1
CDR3 protein: CASQGASEAFF

J gene: TRBJ1-1
V gene: TRBV7-9
D gene: TRBD1
CDR3 protein: CASSFGTANTEAFF

J gene: TRBJ1-4
V gene: TRBV4-2
D gene: .
CDR3 protein: CASSQEGRGTNEKLFF

J gene: TRBJ1-5
V gene: TRBV6-1
D gene: .
CDR3 protein: CASSDSGDQPQHF

J gene: TRBJ1-2
V gene: TRBV7-2
D gene: .
CDR3 protein: CASSLVSYGYTF

J gene: TRBJ2-7
V gene: TRBV7-9
D gene: .
CDR3 protein: CASSLEGAVGDF

J gene: TRBJ1-1
V gene: TRBV5-6
D gene: .
CDR3 protein: CASSFGTGNTEAFF

J gene: TRBJ2-1
V gene: TRBV4-3
D gene: .
CDR3 protein: CASSQDQGNEQFF

J gene: TRBJ1-5
V gene: TRBV19
D gene: TRBD1
CDR3 protein: CASNLDRADQPQHF

J gene: TRBJ1-1
V gene: TRBV5-4
D gene: .
CDR3 protein: CASSVGARITEAFF

J gene: TRBJ2-1
V gene: TRBV6-4
D gene: TRBD2
CDR3 protein: CASTNVWTSSPNEQFF

J gene: TRBJ1-4
V gene: TRBV5-6
D gene: .
CDR3 protein: CASSLGRGWQKLFF

J gene: TRBJ1-5
V gene: TRBV5-1
D gene: TRBD1
CDR3 protein: CASSPWTGNNQPQHF

J gene: TRBJ2-2
V gene: TRBV5-1
D gene: TRBD1
CDR3 protein: CASSLRGQGAVTGELFF

J gene: TRBJ2-5
V gene: TRBV7-3
D gene: TRBD1
CDR3 protein: CASSRDRQETQYF

J gene: TRBJ2-2
V gene: TRBV6-2/TRBV6-3
D gene: TRBD1
CDR3 protein: CASSTIGQGNTGELFF

J gene: TRBJ2-1
V gene: TRBV19
D gene: TRBD2
CDR3 protein: CASSTLAGGYSEQFF

J gene: TRBJ1-5
V gene: TRBV4-3
D gene: .
CDR3 protein: CASSQEATENQPQHF

J gene: TRBJ2-7
V gene: TRBV20-1
D gene: .
CDR3 protein: CSARQGYEQYF

J gene: TRBJ1-5
V gene: TRBV11-2
D gene: TRBD1
CDR3 protein: CASSSGQWNQPQHF

J gene: TRBJ2-3
V gene: TRBV19
D gene: TRBD2
CDR3 protein: CASTGTSGVGAQYF

J gene: TRBJ1-6
V gene: TRBV18
D gene: .
CDR3 protein: CASSPGDRSPLHF

J gene: TRBJ1-1
V gene: TRBV19
D gene: .
CDR3 protein: CASSVTRNTEAFF

J gene: TRBJ1-5
V gene: TRBV12-3/TRBV12-4
D gene: .
CDR3 protein: CASSSQGRQPQHF

J gene: TRBJ2-5
V gene: TRBV7-2
D gene: .
CDR3 protein: CASRKGGETQYF

J gene: TRBJ2-7
V gene: TRBV7-2
D gene: .
CDR3 protein: CASSLGNGNSYEQYF

J gene: TRBJ1-1
V gene: TRBV3-1/TRBV3-2
D gene: TRBD1
CDR3 protein: CASSQYRGTNTEAFF

J gene: TRBJ1-1
V gene: TRBV6-2/TRBV6-3
D gene: .
CDR3 protein: CASSYTGPYEAFF

J gene: TRBJ2-7
V gene: TRBV3-1/TRBV3-2
D gene: TRBD2
CDR3 protein: CASSQELADTYEQYF

J gene: TRBJ2-1
V gene: TRBV24-1
D gene: .
CDR3 protein: CATQRALGNEQFF

J gene: TRBJ1-6
V gene: TRBV3-1/TRBV3-2
D gene: .
CDR3 protein: CASSRRGNSPLHF

J gene: TRBJ1-4
V gene: TRBV15
D gene: .
CDR3 protein: CATSKRASEKLFF

J gene: TRBJ1-2
V gene: TRBV9
D gene: .
CDR3 protein: CASSVGQDYGYTF

J gene: TRBJ2-7
V gene: TRBV19
D gene: TRBD1
CDR3 protein: CASTTGTGSSYEQYF

J gene: TRBJ2-2
V gene: TRBV4-1
D gene: .
CDR3 protein: CASSQDSIFANTGELFF

J gene: TRBJ2-3
V gene: TRBV7-2
D gene: .
CDR3 protein: CASSLRVSSTDTQYF

J gene: TRBJ1-5
V gene: TRBV24-1
D gene: .
CDR3 protein: CATSRDKGNQPQHF

J gene: TRBJ2-3
V gene: TRBV11-3
D gene: .
CDR3 protein: CASSLSTWGDTQYF

J gene: TRBJ1-2
V gene: TRBV9
D gene: .
CDR3 protein: CASSVDFGQSNYGYTF

J gene: TRBJ2-1
V gene: TRBV11-2
D gene: .
CDR3 protein: CASSRLRGDHNEQFF

J gene: TRBJ1-6
V gene: TRBV4-3
D gene: .
CDR3 protein: CASSQDPRNSPLHF

J gene: TRBJ1-2
V gene: TRBV11-2
D gene: TRBD1
CDR3 protein: CASGVIRDSPYGYTF

J gene: TRBJ1-2
V gene: TRBV24-1
D gene: .
CDR3 protein: CATSDGVLNYGYTF

J gene: TRBJ2-3
V gene: TRBV7-3
D gene: TRBD2
CDR3 protein: CASSSLAGGFTDTQYF

J gene: TRBJ1-1
V gene: TRBV4-2
D gene: TRBD1
CDR3 protein: CASSPGTGVVNTEAFF

J gene: TRBJ2-7
V gene: TRBV18
D gene: .
CDR3 protein: CASSPPITGLDYEQYF

J gene: TRBJ2-7
V gene: TRBV6-2/TRBV6-3
D gene: .
CDR3 protein: CASSDSRRQNYEQYF

J gene: TRBJ1-2
V gene: TRBV7-8
D gene: .
CDR3 protein: CASRRTPEGTYGYTF